Reported below is one T cell receptor (beta chain). Antigen unknown. Per the germline V gene, CDR1 is LNHDA and CDR2 is SQIVND (reference sequence). There are 13 residues in the CDR3. V gave up 5 bases and J gave up 4 bases, with 9 bases separating them. 60 Vbeta and 13 Jbeta primers were used in PCR. The assay was immunoSEQ multiplex PCR, and TCRdb's table has in-frame clones only and misses some. Its listing shows 150,000 or so clones. The data stem from a study of cytomegalovirus exposure and HLA in healthy donors. Findings and limits, study-wide: Prior analysis indicated that the majority of TCR beta V segments exhibited productivity approximately 90% or approximately 30% of the time.

This sequence was found in a woman in her forties or fifties in good health and CMV-seronegative. The chain carries TRBV19 and TRBJ1-5, with unresolved D. Sequences were obtained from PBMCs. The CDR3 loop reads CASSGTLNQPQHF. As DNA, the CDR3 is TGTGCCAGTAGTGGAACACTAAATCAGCCCCAGCATTTT.